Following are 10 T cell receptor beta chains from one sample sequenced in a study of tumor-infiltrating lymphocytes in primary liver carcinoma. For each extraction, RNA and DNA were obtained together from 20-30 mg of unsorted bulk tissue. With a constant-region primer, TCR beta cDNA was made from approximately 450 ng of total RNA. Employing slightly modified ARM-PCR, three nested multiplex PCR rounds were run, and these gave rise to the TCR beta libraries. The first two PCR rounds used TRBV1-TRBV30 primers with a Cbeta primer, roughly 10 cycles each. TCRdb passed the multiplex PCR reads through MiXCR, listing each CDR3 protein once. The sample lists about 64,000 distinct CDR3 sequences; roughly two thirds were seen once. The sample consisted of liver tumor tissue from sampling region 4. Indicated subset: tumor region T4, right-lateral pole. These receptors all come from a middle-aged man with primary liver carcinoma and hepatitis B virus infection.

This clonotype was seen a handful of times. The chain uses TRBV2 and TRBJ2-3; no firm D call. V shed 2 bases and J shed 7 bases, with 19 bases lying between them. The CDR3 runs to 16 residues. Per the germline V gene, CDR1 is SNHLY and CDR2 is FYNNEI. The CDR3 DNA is TGTGCCAGCAGTGAAAATGAGGTTACGTCGCAGCATACGCAGTATTTT. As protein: CASSENEVTSQHTQYF. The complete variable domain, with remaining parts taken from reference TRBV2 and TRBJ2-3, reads EPEVTQTPSHQVTQMGQEVILRCVPISNHLYFYWYRQILGQKVEFLVSFYNNEISEKSEIFDDQFSVERPDGSNFTLKIRSTKLEDSAMYFCASSENEVTSQHTQYFGPGTRLTVL.

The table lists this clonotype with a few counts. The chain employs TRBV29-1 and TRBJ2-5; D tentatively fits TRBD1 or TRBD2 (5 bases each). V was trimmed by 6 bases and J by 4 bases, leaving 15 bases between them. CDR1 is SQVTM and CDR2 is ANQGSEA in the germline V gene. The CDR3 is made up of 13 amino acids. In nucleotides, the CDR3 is TGCAGCGTGGGGGATGGAATCTTAGAGACCCAGTACTTC. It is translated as CSVGDGILETQYF.

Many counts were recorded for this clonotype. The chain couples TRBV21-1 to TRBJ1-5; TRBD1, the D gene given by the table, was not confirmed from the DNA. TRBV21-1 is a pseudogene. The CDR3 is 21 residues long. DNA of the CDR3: TGTGCCAGCAGCAAATTTGGGGGCCCAACTGCCGGGGAATATAGCAATCAGCCCCAGCATTTT. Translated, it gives CASSKFGGPTAGEYSNQPQHF.

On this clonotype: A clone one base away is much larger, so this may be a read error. The CDR3: CSVETGGLTDTQYF. The CDR3 nucleotides read TGCAGCGTCGAAACAGGGGGCCTCACAGATACGCAGTATTTT. This sequence joins TRBV29-1 and TRBJ2-3, with 9 bases aligning to TRBD1. V gave up 6 bases and J gave up 2 bases; unmatched junction bases: 6. This CDR3 has 14 residues. CDR1 and CDR2 (germline): SQVTM, ANQGSEA.

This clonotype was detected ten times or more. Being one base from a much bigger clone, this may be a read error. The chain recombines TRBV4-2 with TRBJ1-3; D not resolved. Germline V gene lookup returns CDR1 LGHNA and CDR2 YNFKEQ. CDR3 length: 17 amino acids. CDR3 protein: CACSQDRGVYSGNTIYF. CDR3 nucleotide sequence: TGTGCCTGCAGCCAAGATCGCGGGGTCTACTCTGGAAACACCATATATTTT.

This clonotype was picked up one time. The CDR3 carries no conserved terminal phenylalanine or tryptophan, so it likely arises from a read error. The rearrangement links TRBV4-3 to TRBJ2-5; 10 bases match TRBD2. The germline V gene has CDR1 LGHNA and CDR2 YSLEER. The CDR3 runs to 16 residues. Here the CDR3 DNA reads TGTGCTAGCAGCCAAGGAGTAGCGGGAGGAGGAGAGACCCAGTACTAC. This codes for CASSQGVAGGGETQYY.

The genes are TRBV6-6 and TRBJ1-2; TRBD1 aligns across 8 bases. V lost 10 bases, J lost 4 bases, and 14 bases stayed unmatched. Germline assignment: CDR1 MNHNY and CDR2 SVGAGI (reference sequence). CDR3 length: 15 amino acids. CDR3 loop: CATGSDDGTGYGYTF. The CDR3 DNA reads TGTGCCACTGGTTCCGACGACGGGACAGGCTATGGCTACACCTTC.

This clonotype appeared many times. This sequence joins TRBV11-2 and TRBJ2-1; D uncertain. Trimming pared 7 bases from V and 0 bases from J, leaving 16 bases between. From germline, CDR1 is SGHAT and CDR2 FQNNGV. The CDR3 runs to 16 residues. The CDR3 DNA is TGTGCCAGCACTTTTTCTATCCAGAGCTCCTACAATGAGCAGTTCTTC. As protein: CASTFSIQSSYNEQFF.

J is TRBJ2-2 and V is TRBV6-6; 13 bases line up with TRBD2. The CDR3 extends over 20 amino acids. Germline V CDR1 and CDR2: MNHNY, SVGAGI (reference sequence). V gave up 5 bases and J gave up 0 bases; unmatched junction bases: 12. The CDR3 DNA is TGTGCCAGCAGTCCGCTTGTGGGACTAGCGGGGCTAACGAACACCGGGGAGCTGTTTTTT. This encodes CASSPLVGLAGLTNTGELFF.

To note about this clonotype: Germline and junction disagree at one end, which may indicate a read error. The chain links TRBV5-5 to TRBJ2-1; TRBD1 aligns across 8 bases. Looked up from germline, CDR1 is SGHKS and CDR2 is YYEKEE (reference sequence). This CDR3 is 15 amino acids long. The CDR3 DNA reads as TGTGCCAGGAGCTCTGGACAGGGTTCCTACAACGAGCAGTTCTTC. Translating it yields CARSSGQGSYNEQFF.